The 2 T cell receptor beta chains in this list originate from one sample, sequenced in a study of CD8 T cells in ankylosing spondylitis. Each CDR3 protein is one row after TCRdb ran MiXCR on the 5' RACE reads. The table lists 50,000 to 65,000 distinct CDR3 sequences, 6.5% to 9% of them singletons. Sequenced sample: blood, either unsorted or a sorted T cell fraction (not recorded which). The receptors were sampled from a female donor with ankylosing spondylitis or in good health (not recorded which).

This clonotype was found once. Mismatch with germline at one junction end may stem from a read error. This rearrangement joins TRBV18 to TRBJ1-4; the match to TRBD1 covers 8 bases. Germline assignment: CDR1 KGHSH and CDR2 LQKENI. The CDR3 is made up of 17 amino acids. CDR3 loop: CASSPRNDRGTDEKLFF. The CDR3 DNA reads as TGTGCCAGCTCACCACGGAACGACAGGGGAACTGATGAAAAACTGTTTTTT.

This clonotype was counted many times. This chain connects TRBV10-3 to TRBJ1-2; D not certain. The CDR3 covers 13 residues. V was trimmed by 2 bases and J by 12 bases, leaving 16 bases between them. Germline V gene sequence: CDR1 ENHRY, CDR2 SYGVKD. CDR3 DNA: TGTGCCATCAGTGAGCCCGTCGGAGAAGGCCACACCTTC. It yields the protein CAISEPVGEGHTF.